This T cell receptor (beta chain) emerged from a study of T cells in Graves' hyperthyroidism and ophthalmopathy. Whole-study context: Initial diagnosis, before any treatment, was when peripheral blood was collected.

RNA transcripts were the template for amplifying TCR beta CDR3 regions. HTBI primers were used for first-round RT-PCR of the TCR CDR3. One entry per CDR3 protein, called by TCRdb with MiXCR from the multiplex PCR reads. The table has about 840,000 distinct CDR3 sequences, over 35% seen once. Diagnoses rested on clinical symptoms, serum thyroxine and TRAb, thyroid ultrasound and orbital computed tomography. For this clonotype: The missing conserved phenylalanine or tryptophan at the end of this CDR3 makes a read error likely. The DNA is omitted, as the CDR3 cannot be located on it reliably, and the CDR3 follows TCRdb's listing.

The length of the CDR3 is 9 amino acids, counting both ends. The V gene's germline CDR1 is ENHRY and CDR2 SYGVKD. The specimen was blood. The TCR was taken from a man younger than 35 with Graves' hyperthyroidism. The rearrangement uses TRBV10-3 and TRBJ1-3. Here the CDR3 reads CAIAGTSGR.